The source of this TCR beta chain is a study of T cell repertoires in cytomegalovirus infection. Whole-study results and caveats: In two of eight donors, the top clonotype was HLA-C-restricted CMV-specific.

This clonotype has more than one count but fewer than ten. Its antigen is currently unknown. TCRdb processed the reads anew with MiXCR; each CDR3 protein has one entry. This table holds approximately 1,000,000 distinct CDR3 sequences, less than 40% found once. The source of this sequence is a human donor in good health (CMV status not recorded). Some clones in this sample may be carry-over from other donors' samples. The sample was cultured CD8+ T cells from PBMCs, taken from culture after CMV antigen stimulation.

CDR3 in DNA: TGTGCCAGCAGTTTTTCTACGGCAGACGTTGGCACTGAAGCTTTCTTT. Amino acids: CASSFSTADVGTEAFF. This chain joins TRBV12-3 or TRBV12-4 and TRBJ1-1; no firm D call. The ends were cut back, 3 bases at V and 4 bases at J, with 18 bases in the middle. The CDR3 has 16 amino acids.